This TCR beta chain was obtained from a study of human T cells and chemical hapten exposure. MiXCR was run by TCRdb on the RACE reads, yielding one entry per CDR3 protein. The sample has under 400,000 distinct CDR3 sequences, less than 6.5% seen once. The time point here: pre-sensitization, week 0. Treatment denoted: therapeutic diphenylcyclopropenone sensitization with weekly scalp DPC. Sequenced material: whole blood, taken in connection with sensitization to the hapten diphenylcyclopropenone (DPC). The source of this sequence is a woman between 50 and 59 years old with alopecia areata. Some clones in this sample may be carry-over from other donors' samples.

The CDR3 spells CASSLGIGSLDEQFF. Written as DNA, the CDR3 is TGTGCCAGCAGCTTAGGGATCGGGTCCTTGGATGAGCAGTTCTTC. The gene calls are TRBV7-2 and TRBJ2-1; no clear D. V dropped 1 base and J dropped 8 bases, with 15 bases sitting between them. In germline, CDR1 is SGHTA, CDR2 FQGNSA. CDR3 size: 15 residues.